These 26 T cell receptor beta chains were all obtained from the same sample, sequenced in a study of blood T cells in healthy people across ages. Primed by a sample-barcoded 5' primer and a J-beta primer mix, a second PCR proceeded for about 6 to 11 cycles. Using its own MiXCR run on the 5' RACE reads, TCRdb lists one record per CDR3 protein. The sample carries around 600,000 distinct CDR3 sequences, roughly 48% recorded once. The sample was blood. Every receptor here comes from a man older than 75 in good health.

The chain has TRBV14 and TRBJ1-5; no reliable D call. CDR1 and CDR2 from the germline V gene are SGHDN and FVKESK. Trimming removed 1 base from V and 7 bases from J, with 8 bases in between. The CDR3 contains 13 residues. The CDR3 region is CASSQGLSQPQHF. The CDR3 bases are TGTGCCAGCAGCCAAGGATTGAGCCAGCCCCAGCATTTT.

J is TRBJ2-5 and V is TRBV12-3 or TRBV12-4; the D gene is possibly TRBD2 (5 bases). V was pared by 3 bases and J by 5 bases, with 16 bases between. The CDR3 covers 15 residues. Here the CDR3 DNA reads TGTGCCAGCAGTTTCGGGGAAACTCCGCGGGAGACCCAGTACTTC. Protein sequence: CASSFGETPRETQYF.

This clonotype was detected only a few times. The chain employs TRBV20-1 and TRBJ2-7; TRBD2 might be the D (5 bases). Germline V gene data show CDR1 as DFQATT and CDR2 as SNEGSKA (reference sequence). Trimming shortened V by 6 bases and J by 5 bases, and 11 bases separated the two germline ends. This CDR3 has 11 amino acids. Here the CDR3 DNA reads TGCAGTGCCGAGGGAGCCGACGAGCAGTACTTC. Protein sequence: CSAEGADEQYF.

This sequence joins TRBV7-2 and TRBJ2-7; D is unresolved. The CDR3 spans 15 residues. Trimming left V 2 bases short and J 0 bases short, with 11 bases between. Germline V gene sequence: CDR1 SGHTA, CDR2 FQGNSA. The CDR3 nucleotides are TGTGCCAGCAGCTTAATTGGTGGGGTCTCCTACGAGCAGTACTTC. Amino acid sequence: CASSLIGGVSYEQYF.

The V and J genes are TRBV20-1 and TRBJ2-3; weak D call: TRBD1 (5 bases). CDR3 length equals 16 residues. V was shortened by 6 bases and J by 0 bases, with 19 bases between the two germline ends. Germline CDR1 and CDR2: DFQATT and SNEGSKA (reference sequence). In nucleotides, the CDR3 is TGCAGTGCAGGCGAGACTCAGGGATCTAGCACAGATACGCAGTATTTT. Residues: CSAGETQGSSTDTQYF.

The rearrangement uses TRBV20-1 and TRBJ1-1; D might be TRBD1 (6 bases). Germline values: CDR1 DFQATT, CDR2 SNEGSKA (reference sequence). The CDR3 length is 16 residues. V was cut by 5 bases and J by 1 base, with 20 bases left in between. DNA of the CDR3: TGCAGTGCTTCCCTTGGGGGCATGTGGGCGAACACTGAAGCTTTCTTT. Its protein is CSASLGGMWANTEAFF.

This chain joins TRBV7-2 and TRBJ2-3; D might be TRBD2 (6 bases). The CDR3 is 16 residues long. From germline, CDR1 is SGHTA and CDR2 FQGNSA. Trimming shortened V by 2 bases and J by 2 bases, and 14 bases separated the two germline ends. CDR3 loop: CASSLHIGGATDTQYF. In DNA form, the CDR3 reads TGTGCCAGCAGCTTACATATCGGGGGAGCCACAGATACGCAGTATTTT. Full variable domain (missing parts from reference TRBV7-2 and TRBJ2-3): GAGVSQSPSNKVTEKGKDVELRCDPISGHTALYWYRQSLGQGLEFLIYFQGNSAPDKSGLPSDRFSAERTGGSVSTLTIQRTQQEDSAVYLCASSLHIGGATDTQYFGPGTRLTVL.

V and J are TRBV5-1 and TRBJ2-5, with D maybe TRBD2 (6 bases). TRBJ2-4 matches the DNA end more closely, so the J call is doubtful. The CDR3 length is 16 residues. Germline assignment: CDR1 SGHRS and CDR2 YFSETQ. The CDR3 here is CASSFSAFPGENIQYF. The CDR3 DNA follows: TGCGCCAGCAGCTTTTCAGCCTTCCCGGGGGAAAACATTCAGTACTTC.

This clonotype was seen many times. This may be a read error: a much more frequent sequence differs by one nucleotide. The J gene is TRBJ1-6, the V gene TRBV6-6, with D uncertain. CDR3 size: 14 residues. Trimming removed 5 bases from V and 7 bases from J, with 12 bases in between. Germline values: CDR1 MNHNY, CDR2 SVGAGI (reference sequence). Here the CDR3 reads CASSARVGNSPLHF. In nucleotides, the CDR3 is TGTGCCAGCAGTGCGAGGGTAGGGAATTCACCCCTCCACTTT.

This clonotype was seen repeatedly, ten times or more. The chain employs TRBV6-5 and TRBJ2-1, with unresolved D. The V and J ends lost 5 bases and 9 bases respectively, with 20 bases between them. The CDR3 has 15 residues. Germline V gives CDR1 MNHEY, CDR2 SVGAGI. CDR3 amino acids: CASSTWGINEREQFF. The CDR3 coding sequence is TGTGCCAGCAGTACATGGGGTATCAATGAGCGTGAGCAGTTCTTC.

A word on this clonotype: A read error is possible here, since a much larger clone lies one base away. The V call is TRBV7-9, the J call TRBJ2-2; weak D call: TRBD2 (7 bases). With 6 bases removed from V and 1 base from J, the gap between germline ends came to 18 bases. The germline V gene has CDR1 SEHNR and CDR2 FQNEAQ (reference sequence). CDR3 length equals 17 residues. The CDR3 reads CASRPGGAQGNTGELFF. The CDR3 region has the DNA TGTGCCAGCAGACCTGGGGGGGCCCAGGGGAACACCGGGGAGCTGTTTTTT.

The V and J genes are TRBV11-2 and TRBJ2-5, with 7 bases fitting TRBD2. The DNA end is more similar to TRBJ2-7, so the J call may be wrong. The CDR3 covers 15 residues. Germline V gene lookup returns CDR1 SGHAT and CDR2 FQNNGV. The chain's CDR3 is CASSLGGLDGIEQYF. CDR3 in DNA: TGTGCCAGCAGCTTAGGAGGACTAGACGGGATCGAGCAGTACTTC.

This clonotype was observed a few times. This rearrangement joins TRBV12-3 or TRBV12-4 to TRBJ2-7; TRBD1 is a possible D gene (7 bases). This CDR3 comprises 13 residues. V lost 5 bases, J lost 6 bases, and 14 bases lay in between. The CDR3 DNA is TGTGCCAGCAGTATTCAGGGGGGCGGCGAGCAGTACTTC. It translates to CASSIQGGGEQYF.

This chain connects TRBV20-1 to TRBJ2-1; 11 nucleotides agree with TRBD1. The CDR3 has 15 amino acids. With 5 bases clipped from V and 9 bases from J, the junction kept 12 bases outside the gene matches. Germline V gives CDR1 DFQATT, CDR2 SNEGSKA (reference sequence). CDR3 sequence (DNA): TGCAGTGCTTATGGACAGGGGGCGCGGTTGGGTGAGCAGTTCTTC. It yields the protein CSAYGQGARLGEQFF.

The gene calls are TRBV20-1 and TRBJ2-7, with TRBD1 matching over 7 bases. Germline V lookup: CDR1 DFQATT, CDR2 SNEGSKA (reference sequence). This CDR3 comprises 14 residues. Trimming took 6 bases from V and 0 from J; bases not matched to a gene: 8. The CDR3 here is CSAGDRVGSYEQYF. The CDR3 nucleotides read TGCAGTGCCGGAGACAGGGTAGGCTCCTACGAGCAGTACTTC.

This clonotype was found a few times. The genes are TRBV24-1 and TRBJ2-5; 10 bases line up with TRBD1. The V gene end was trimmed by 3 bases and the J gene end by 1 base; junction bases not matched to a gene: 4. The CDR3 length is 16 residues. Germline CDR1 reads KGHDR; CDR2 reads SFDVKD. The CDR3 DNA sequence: TGTGCCACCAGTGATCCGGGACAGGGGACCCAAGAGACCCAGTACTTC. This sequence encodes CATSDPGQGTQETQYF.

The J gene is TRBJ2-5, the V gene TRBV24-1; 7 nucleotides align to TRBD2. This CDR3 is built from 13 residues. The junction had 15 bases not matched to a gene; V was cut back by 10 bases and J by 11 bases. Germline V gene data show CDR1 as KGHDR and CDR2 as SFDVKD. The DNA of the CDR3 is TGTGCCACGGGGGGGAGTACGGATAATGAGCAGTACTTC. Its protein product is CATGGSTDNEQYF.

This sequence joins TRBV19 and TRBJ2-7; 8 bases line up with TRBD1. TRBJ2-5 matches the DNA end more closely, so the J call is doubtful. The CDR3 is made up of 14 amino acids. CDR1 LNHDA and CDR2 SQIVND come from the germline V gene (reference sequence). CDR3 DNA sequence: TGTGCCAGTAGTGCAGGGGGCAGACAAGAGACCCAGTACTTC. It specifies CASSAGGRQETQYF.

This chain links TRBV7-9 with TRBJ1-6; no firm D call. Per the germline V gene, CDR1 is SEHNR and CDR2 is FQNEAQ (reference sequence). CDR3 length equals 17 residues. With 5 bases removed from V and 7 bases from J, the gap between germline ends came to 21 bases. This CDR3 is CASSTHDLEGANSPLHF. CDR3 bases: TGTGCCAGCAGCACACACGACCTTGAGGGAGCCAATTCACCCCTCCACTTT.

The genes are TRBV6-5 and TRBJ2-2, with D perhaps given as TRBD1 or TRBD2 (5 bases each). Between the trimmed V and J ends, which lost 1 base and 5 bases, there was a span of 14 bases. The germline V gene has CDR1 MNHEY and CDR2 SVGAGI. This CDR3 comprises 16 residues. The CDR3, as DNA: TGTGCCAGCAGTTACTTTTCCGGGGCAAGAACCGGGGAGCTGTTTTTT. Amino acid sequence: CASSYFSGARTGELFF.

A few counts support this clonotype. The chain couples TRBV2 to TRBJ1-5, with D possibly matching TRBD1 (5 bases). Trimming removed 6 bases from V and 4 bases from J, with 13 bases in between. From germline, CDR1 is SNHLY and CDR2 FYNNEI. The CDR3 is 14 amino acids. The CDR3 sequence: CASRVTALNQPQHF. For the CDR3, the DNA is TGTGCCAGCAGGGTGACAGCCCTGAATCAGCCCCAGCATTTT.

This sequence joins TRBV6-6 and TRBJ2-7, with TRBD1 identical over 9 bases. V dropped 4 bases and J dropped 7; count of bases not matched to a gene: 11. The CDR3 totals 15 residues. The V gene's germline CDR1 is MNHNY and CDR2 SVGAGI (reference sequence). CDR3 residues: CASSLPGQGPNEQYF. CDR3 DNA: TGTGCCAGCAGTTTACCGGGACAGGGCCCCAATGAGCAGTACTTC.

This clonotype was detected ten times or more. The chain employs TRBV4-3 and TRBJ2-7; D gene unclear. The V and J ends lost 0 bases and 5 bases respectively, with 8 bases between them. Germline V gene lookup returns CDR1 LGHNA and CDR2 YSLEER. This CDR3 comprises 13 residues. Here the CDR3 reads CASSQERNNEQYF. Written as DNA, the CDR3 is TGCGCCAGCAGCCAAGAGCGGAACAACGAGCAGTACTTC.

The CDR3 DNA reads TGTGCCAGCAGTTCGCAGCGGAGCACAGATACGCAGTATTTT. It specifies CASSSQRSTDTQYF. J is TRBJ2-3 and V is TRBV6-2 or TRBV6-3; D might be TRBD2 (5 bases). Looked up from germline, CDR1 is MNHEY and CDR2 is SVGEGT. The CDR3 sequence is 14 residues long. Trimming cost V 4 bases and J 0 bases, with 8 bases left between them.

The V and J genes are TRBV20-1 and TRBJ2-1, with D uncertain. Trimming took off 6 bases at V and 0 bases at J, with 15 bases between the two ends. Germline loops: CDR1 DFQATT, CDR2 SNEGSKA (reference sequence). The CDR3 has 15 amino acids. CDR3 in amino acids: CSAKGPGGSYNEQFF. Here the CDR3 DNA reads TGCAGTGCCAAGGGTCCGGGTGGCTCCTACAATGAGCAGTTCTTC.

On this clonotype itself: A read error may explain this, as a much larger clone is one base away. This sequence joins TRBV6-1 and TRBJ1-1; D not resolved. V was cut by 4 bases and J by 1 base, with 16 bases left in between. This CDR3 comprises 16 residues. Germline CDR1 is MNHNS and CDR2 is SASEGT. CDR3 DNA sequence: TGTGCCAGCAGTGTCTCACCGAGGCAGCAGAACACTGAAGCTTTCTTT. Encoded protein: CASSVSPRQQNTEAFF.